Described below is a single T cell receptor (beta chain) sequence and its context. Its matching antigen is unknown. These gene names are mouse names. Read coverage stops 1 residue before the CDR3 terminus; the germline J gene supplies the remainder. V lost 5 bases and J lost 1, with 9 bases in between. Germline CDR1 is GKSSPN and CDR2 is SITVG. CDR3 size: 13 residues. This specimen belongs to a study of tissue T cells after allogeneic stem cell transplantation. Regarding the study as a whole: Alloreactivity or antigen specificity of tissue TCRs was not determined; some clones might be host cells.

Produced via immunoSEQ multiplex PCR; TCRdb's table is partial and in-frame only. This sample has about 22,000 clones; 72% occur once, and the top ten carry about 0.63%. The sample was spleen. J is TRBJ2-1 and V is TRBV31; perhaps TRBD1 as D (5 bases). The TCR originated in a female BALB/c mouse in good health. The MHC haplotype of the strain is H2-d. Partial CDR3 DNA: TGTGCCTGGGGGAACAGGAACTATGCTGAGCAGTTC. Amino acid sequence: CAWGNRNYAEQF. The full CDR3 protein reads CAWGNRNYAEQFF. Using reference TRBV31 and TRBJ2-1 for the parts outside the CDR3, the full variable domain is AQTIHQWPVAEIKAVGSPLSLGCTIKGKSSPNLYWYWQATGGTLQQLFYSITVGQVESVVQLNLSASRPKDDQFILSTEKLLLSHSGFYLCAWGNRNYAEQFFGPGTRLTVL.